A single sample is the source of the 8 T cell receptor beta chains below, sequenced in a study of radiation and T cells in renal cell carcinoma. Clones were sequenced by immunoSEQ multiplex PCR, and TCRdb holds only the in-frame ones, with some missing. The sample carries 20,000 to 30,000 clones, about 84% recorded once. Documented time point: blood 2 weeks post-SBRT. Treatment in this sample: 15 Gy SBRT to primary tumor, nephrectomy 4 weeks later. The sample in question was blood, obtained from a patient whose treatment included radiotherapy and nephrectomy. All receptors come from a man in his fifties or sixties with renal cell carcinoma.

The CDR3, as DNA: TGTGCCAGCAGACCCCGGGACAGGGTCGGCACTGAAGCTTTCTTT. This gives the protein CASRPRDRVGTEAFF. The V and J genes are TRBV6-6 and TRBJ1-1; 9 bases map to TRBD1. Germline assignment: CDR1 MNHNY and CDR2 SVGAGI (reference sequence). This CDR3 contains 15 residues. Trimming took 6 bases from V and 4 from J; bases not matched to a gene: 9.

The chain carries TRBV10-3 and TRBJ1-4; no reliable D call. The CDR3 totals 15 residues. Trimming pared 5 bases from V and 2 bases from J, leaving 12 bases between. Germline V lookup: CDR1 ENHRY, CDR2 SYGVKD. This CDR3 is CAISPQVGTNEKLFF. CDR3 DNA sequence: TGTGCCATCAGTCCCCAGGTGGGGACTAATGAAAAACTGTTTTTT.

A few counts support this clone. The chain has TRBV27 and TRBJ2-2, with D perhaps TRBD1 (6 bases). Trimming took off 6 bases at V and 6 bases at J, with 14 bases between the two ends. The CDR3 runs 14 residues. Germline V gene sequence: CDR1 MNHEY, CDR2 SMNVEV (reference sequence). CDR3 residues: CASRLGTNAGELFF. The CDR3 region has the DNA TGTGCCAGCAGACTAGGGACAAACGCCGGGGAGCTGTTTTTT.

This clone was seen more than once but under ten times. The chain is built from TRBV11-3 and TRBJ1-1; 8 nucleotides line up with TRBD1. Looked up from germline, CDR1 is SGHNT and CDR2 is YENEEA. This CDR3 contains 13 residues. J gave up 8 bases and V 5 bases, and 7 bases lay outside the gene matches. CDR3 coding DNA: TGTGCCAGCAGCCAAAGGACAGGGAAAGAAGCTTTCTTT. As protein: CASSQRTGKEAFF.

The chain has TRBV10-1 and TRBJ1-2; the D gene is possibly TRBD1 (5 bases). The CDR3 has 13 residues. V lost 0 bases to trimming and J lost 8 bases, with 10 bases between them. Germline V gene data show CDR1 as WNHNN and CDR2 as SYGVQD (reference sequence). The chain's CDR3 is CASSESTRGGYTF. The DNA of the CDR3 is TGCGCCAGCAGTGAGTCGACGAGGGGCGGCTACACCTTC.

V is TRBV19 and J is TRBJ2-1; 10 bases are shared with TRBD2. CDR1 LNHDA and CDR2 SQIVND come from the germline V gene (reference sequence). This CDR3 has 16 amino acids. Trimming removed 5 bases from V and 4 bases from J; junction bases left unmatched: 8. The CDR3 loop is CASSGLTSGRYNEQFF. DNA for the CDR3: TGTGCCAGTAGTGGCCTGACTAGCGGGCGGTACAATGAGCAGTTCTTC.

The V and J genes are TRBV5-1 and TRBJ2-1; 10 bases match TRBD2. V was clipped by 3 bases and J by 8 bases; unmatched bases: 14. This CDR3 contains 17 residues. Germline loops: CDR1 SGHRS, CDR2 YFSETQ. The CDR3: CASSWGLSGRFKDEQFF. The CDR3 nucleotides read TGCGCCAGCAGCTGGGGACTTAGCGGGAGGTTTAAGGATGAGCAGTTCTTC. Full variable domain (outside the CDR3, taken from reference TRBV5-1 and TRBJ2-1): KAGVTQTPRYLIKTRGQQVTLSCSPISGHRSVSWYQQTPGQGLQFLFEYFSETQRNKGNFPGRFSGRQFSNSRSEMNVSTLELGDSALYLCASSWGLSGRFKDEQFFGPGTRLTVL.

In the case of this clone: Other nucleotide sequences from this sample produce the same CDR3. J is TRBJ2-2 and V is TRBV5-4; unclear D gene. CDR1 and CDR2 from the germline V gene are SGHNT and YYREEE (reference sequence). This CDR3 is 15 amino acids long. Between the trimmed V and J ends, which lost 3 bases and 0 bases, there was a span of 9 bases. CDR3 sequence: CASSSEVANTGELFF. For the CDR3, the DNA is TGTGCCAGCAGCTCCGAAGTCGCGAACACCGGGGAGCTGTTTTTT.